This TCR beta chain is drawn from a study of blood T cell repertoires in COVID-19. Study-wide context: The United States, Italy and Spain were the sources of the acute and convalescent COVID-19 samples.

Only in-frame clones appear in the TCRdb table, and some are missing; sequencing was by immunoSEQ multiplex PCR. The sample consists of more than 300,000 clones, about 88% of them appearing once. The germline V gene has CDR1 LGHDT and CDR2 YNNKEL (reference sequence). The CDR3 sequence is 12 residues long. V was clipped by 4 bases and J by 8 bases, with 11 bases between them. The chain uses TRBV3-1 (or the pseudogene TRBV3-2) and TRBJ1-1; the D gene is possibly TRBD1 (5 bases). This TCR was recovered from a woman aged 70-85 years with COVID-19, enrolled during active disease. The sample comprised peripheral blood. As DNA, the CDR3 is TGTGCCAGCAGCCTCACTACAGGAGAAGCTTTCTTT. It codes for CASSLTTGEAFF.